A selection of T cell receptor beta chains follows, all from one sample in a study of blood T cell repertoires in COVID-19. Sequencing was performed with immunoSEQ multiplex PCR; in TCRdb, only in-frame clones are kept and a portion is missing. The sample has 150,000 to 200,000 clones, approximately 90% seen once. The specimen was peripheral blood. The receptors come from a woman of 80 years or more in a cohort sampled during active or convalescent COVID-19. Both conserved end residues are part of each CDR3. The D gene is left open where the match is weak. A clone size is listed for some rows: how often the clone was seen (once, few, many), or a class if it is expanded.

clone_size j_call v_call d_call cdr3_nt cdr3_aa
. TRBJ1-2 TRBV6-2/TRBV6-3 TRBD1 TGTGCCAGCAGTTATCTCGGACAGGGGAACTATGGCTACACCTTC CASSYLGQGNYGYTF
. TRBJ2-2 TRBV2 . TGTGCCAGCAGTCTCGTTAGCGCGAACACCGGGGAGCTGTTTTTT CASSLVSANTGELFF
. TRBJ1-6 TRBV6-5 . TGTGCCAGCAGTTACTCGAGAAATTCACCCCTCCACTTT CASSYSRNSPLHF
. TRBJ2-7 TRBV6-1 . TGTGCCAGCAGTGAATTTCACGCTTCGGGGGACGAGCAGTACTTC CASSEFHASGDEQYF
once TRBJ2-1 TRBV6-4 TRBD2 TGTGCCAGCAGTGCTGGGACTAGCGGGAGGTCGTCCTACAATGAGCAGTTCTTC CASSAGTSGRSSYNEQFF
. TRBJ1-4 TRBV2 . TGTGCCAGCAGTTACGGAGGTGGGGAAAAACTGTTTTTT CASSYGGGEKLFF
few TRBJ1-1 TRBV24-1 . TGTGCCACCAGTGAATCTGGGGGGACGACTGAAGCTTTCTTT CATSESGGTTEAFF
. TRBJ1-5 TRBV12-3/TRBV12-4 . TGTGCCAGCAGCCGGGGGTTTGCGCAGCCCCAGCATTTT CASSRGFAQPQHF
. TRBJ1-4 TRBV27 TRBD1 TGTGCCAGCAGGTACCGGGACAGGCCTAATGAAAAACTGTTTTTT CASRYRDRPNEKLFF
. TRBJ1-4 TRBV19 . TGTGCCAGTAACGACCCAGGTGGGGGGGGTGAAAAACTGTTTTTT CASNDPGGGGEKLFF
once TRBJ2-3 TRBV2 TRBD2 TGTGCCAGCAGCGAGCTAGCGGGAGGCACAGATACGCAGTATTTT CASSELAGGTDTQYF
. TRBJ1-4 TRBV18 . TGTGCCAGCTCACCGGGCAGGGATAATGAAAAACTGTTTTTT CASSPGRDNEKLFF
. TRBJ2-4 TRBV18 TRBD1 TGTGCCAGCTCCCAAATCTCCTTGTCAAAGGGACAGGGGCCAAACATTCAGTACTTC CASSQISLSKGQGPNIQYF
. TRBJ1-1 TRBV18 . TGTGCCAGCTCACCCCAGAACACTGAAGCTTTCTTT CASSPQNTEAFF
. TRBJ2-7 TRBV7-2 TRBD2 TGTGCCAGCAGCCCGCGGGGGGAGCGGGGGCCCTACGAGCAGTACTTC CASSPRGERGPYEQYF
. TRBJ1-6 TRBV7-2 . TGTGCCAGCAGCTTAGTGAGGTCCTATAATTCACCCCTCCACTTT CASSLVRSYNSPLHF
few TRBJ2-7 TRBV18 TRBD1 TGTGCCAGCTCATCCGGGACAGGAAGCTCCTACGAGCAGTACTTC CASSSGTGSSYEQYF
. TRBJ1-1 TRBV30 . TGTGCCTGGAGTGTTCGGGGGGACACTGAAGCTTTCTTT CAWSVRGDTEAFF
. TRBJ2-3 TRBV27 . TGTGCCAGCAGTTTCGTCCAGACAGATACGCAGTATTTT CASSFVQTDTQYF
once TRBJ2-7 TRBV10-2 TRBD2 TGCGCCAGCAGTGAGACTAGCGGGGGCTACGAGCAGTACTTC CASSETSGGYEQYF
. TRBJ1-1 TRBV7-8 . TGTGCCAGCAGCCCTGGCAGGAACACTGAAGCTTTCTTT CASSPGRNTEAFF
. TRBJ2-3 TRBV28 TRBD2 TGTGCCAGCAGACCCCTAGCGGGGAAATCCCTGAACACAGATACGCAGTATTTT CASRPLAGKSLNTDTQYF
few TRBJ2-2 TRBV5-6 TRBD2 TGTGCCAGCAGTCCCAACCCTACTAGCGGGAGGTACACCGGGGAGCTGTTTTTT CASSPNPTSGRYTGELFF
. TRBJ2-6 TRBV7-9 . TGTGCCAGCCGTGCTGCGCTCTCTGGGGCCAACGTCCTGACTTTC CASRAALSGANVLTF
. TRBJ1-1 TRBV5-6 TRBD1 TGTGCCAGCAGCCTTCTAGACAGGGGCACTGAAGCTTTCTTT CASSLLDRGTEAFF
. TRBJ1-2 TRBV4-1 . TGCGCCAGCAGCCAGGACACGGCCTTCTATGGCTACACCTTC CASSQDTAFYGYTF
once TRBJ2-7 TRBV2 TRBD2 TGTGCCAGCAGTGATTGGGACTTGGAGACGGGAGGAGAGCAGTACTTC CASSDWDLETGGEQYF
. TRBJ2-3 TRBV3-1/TRBV3-2 . TGTGCCAGCAGGAGCGGCGGGGCGTACACAGATACGCAGTATTTT CASRSGGAYTDTQYF
once TRBJ2-2 TRBV30 TRBD1 TGTGCCTGGAGTGTAAAGGCAGGGGGTTTCACCGGGGAGCTGTTTTTT CAWSVKAGGFTGELFF
. TRBJ1-3 TRBV3-1/TRBV3-2 . TGTGCCAGCAGCCAAGCCGGGATCTCTGGAAACACCATATATTTT CASSQAGISGNTIYF
. TRBJ2-5 TRBV5-1 TRBD1 TGCGCCAGCAGCTTGGCATTGACAGGGGGCGCGGAGACCCAGTACTTC CASSLALTGGAETQYF
. TRBJ1-5 TRBV15 . TGTGCCACCAGCAGAGCCCCAGGGGATCAGCCCCAGCATTTT CATSRAPGDQPQHF
. TRBJ2-2 TRBV5-1 . TGCGCCAGCAGCCAACAGTACAACACCGGGGAGCTGTTTTTT CASSQQYNTGELFF
. TRBJ1-3 TRBV7-9 TRBD1 TGTGCCAGCAGCTTTGGACAGGCGGCTGGAAACACCATATATTTT CASSFGQAAGNTIYF
. TRBJ2-1 TRBV7-2 . TGTGCCAGCAGCTCCGACGGGTACTCCTACAATGAGCAGTTCTTC CASSSDGYSYNEQFF
. TRBJ2-7 TRBV6-5 TRBD1 TGTGCCAGCAGTTACTCTACCCAGGGGGCTTACGAGCAGTACTTC CASSYSTQGAYEQYF
once TRBJ1-2 TRBV5-8 TRBD1 TGTGCCAGCAGGGATCTTTCATCGGGGACAGATGGCTACACCTTC CASRDLSSGTDGYTF
few TRBJ1-4 TRBV25-1 . TGTGCCAGCAGTGATATACGGGGAAATGAAAAACTGTTTTTT CASSDIRGNEKLFF
. TRBJ2-3 TRBV2 TRBD1 TGTGCCAGCAGTGCCCAGGCGACAGGGGGAGATACGCAGTATTTT CASSAQATGGDTQYF
. TRBJ1-2 TRBV7-2 TRBD1 TGTGCCAGCAGCTTCGGACAGGGATTCTATGGCTACACCTTC CASSFGQGFYGYTF
. TRBJ2-7 TRBV18 TRBD2 TGTGCCAGCTCACCACGTCCAGCGGGGAGCGACGAGCAGTACTTC CASSPRPAGSDEQYF
. TRBJ1-3 TRBV15 TRBD1 TGTGCCACCAGCAGAGGCGACAGGGGAGTCGGAAACACCATATATTTT CATSRGDRGVGNTIYF
. TRBJ1-1 TRBV6-1 . TGTGCCAGCAGCGAATTCTCCGCCCAGGTGCGGAACACTGAAGCTTTCTTT CASSEFSAQVRNTEAFF
. TRBJ2-2 TRBV6-6 . TGTGCCAGCAGGGGGACTGCGGGGACCGGGGAGCTGTTTTTT CASRGTAGTGELFF
. TRBJ1-6 TRBV30 . TGTGCCTGGAGTGTAACAGGCCTCGGTTCACCCCTCCACTTT CAWSVTGLGSPLHF
. TRBJ2-6 TRBV28 . TGTGCCAGCAGTTTTATGGACATTTACTCTGGGGCCAACGTCCTGACTTTC CASSFMDIYSGANVLTF
. TRBJ2-1 TRBV7-9 . TGTGCCAGCAGCTTTACCCCGCTGGGGGACTATGAGCAGTTCTTC CASSFTPLGDYEQFF
. TRBJ2-2 TRBV2 TRBD2 TGTGCCAGCATGGGACTAGGGAACACCGGGGAGCTGTTTTTT CASMGLGNTGELFF
. TRBJ2-5 TRBV5-1 TRBD1 TGCGCCAGCAGCTTGGTGACAGGGGCGTGGGAGACCCAGTACTTC CASSLVTGAWETQYF
. TRBJ1-2 TRBV7-9 . TGTGCCAGCAGCTTAGGGGGACTCGTGGAGGGCTACACCTTC CASSLGGLVEGYTF
. TRBJ1-2 TRBV27 . TGTGCCAGCAGTTTAGGCCCCTCTGAGGGAAGCTATGGCTACACCTTC CASSLGPSEGSYGYTF